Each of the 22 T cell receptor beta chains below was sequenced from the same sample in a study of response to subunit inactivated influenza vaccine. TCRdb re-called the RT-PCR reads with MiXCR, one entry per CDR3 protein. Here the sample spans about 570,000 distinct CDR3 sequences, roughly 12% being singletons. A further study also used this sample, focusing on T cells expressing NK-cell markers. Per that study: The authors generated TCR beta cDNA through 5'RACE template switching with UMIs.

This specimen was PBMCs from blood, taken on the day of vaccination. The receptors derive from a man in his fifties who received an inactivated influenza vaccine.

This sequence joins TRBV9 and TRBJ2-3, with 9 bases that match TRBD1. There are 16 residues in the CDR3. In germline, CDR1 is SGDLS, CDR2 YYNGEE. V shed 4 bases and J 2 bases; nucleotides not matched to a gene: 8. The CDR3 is CASSHPGQGHTDTQYF. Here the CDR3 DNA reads TGTGCCAGCAGCCACCCGGGACAGGGCCACACAGATACGCAGTATTTT.

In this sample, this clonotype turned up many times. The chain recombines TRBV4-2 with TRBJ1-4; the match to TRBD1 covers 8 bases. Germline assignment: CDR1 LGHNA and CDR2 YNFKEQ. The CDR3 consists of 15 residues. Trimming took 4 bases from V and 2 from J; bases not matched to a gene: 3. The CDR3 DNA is TGTGCCAGCAGCCGCCAGGGGGCCACTAATGAAAAACTGTTTTTT. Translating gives CASSRQGATNEKLFF.

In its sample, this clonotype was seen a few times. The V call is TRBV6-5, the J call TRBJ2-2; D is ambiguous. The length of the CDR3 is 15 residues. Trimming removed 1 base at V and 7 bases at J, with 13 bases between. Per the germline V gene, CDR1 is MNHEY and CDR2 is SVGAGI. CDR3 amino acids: CASSYLNSVGGELFF. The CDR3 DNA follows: TGTGCCAGCAGTTACTTGAACAGCGTTGGCGGGGAGCTGTTTTTT.

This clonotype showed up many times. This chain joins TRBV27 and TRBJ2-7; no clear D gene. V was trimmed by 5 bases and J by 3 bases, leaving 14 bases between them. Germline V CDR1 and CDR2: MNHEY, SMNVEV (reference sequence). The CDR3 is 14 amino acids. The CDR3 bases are TGTGCCAGCAGTGACTTCGGTAGGGACTACGAGCAGTACTTC. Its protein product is CASSDFGRDYEQYF.

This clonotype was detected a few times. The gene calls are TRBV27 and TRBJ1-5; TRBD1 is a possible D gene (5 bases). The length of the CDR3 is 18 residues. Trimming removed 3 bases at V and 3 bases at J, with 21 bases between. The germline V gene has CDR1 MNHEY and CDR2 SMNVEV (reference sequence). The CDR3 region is CASSFIGVGAGHNQPQHF. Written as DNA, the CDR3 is TGTGCCAGCAGTTTTATTGGTGTTGGGGCAGGGCACAATCAGCCCCAGCATTTT.

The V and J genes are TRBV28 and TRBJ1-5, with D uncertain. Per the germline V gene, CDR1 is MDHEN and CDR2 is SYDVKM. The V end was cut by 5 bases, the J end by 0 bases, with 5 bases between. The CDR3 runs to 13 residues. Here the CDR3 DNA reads TGTGCCAGCAGTCCCCCTAGCAATCAGCCCCAGCATTTT. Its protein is CASSPPSNQPQHF.

CDR3: CASRPRQGSTKELFF. The CDR3 DNA reads as TGTGCCAGCAGACCCCGACAGGGTAGTACGAAGGAGCTGTTTTTT. V gene TRBV12-3 or TRBV12-4 combines with J gene TRBJ2-2; 7 nucleotides match TRBD1. V lost 6 bases, J lost 10 bases, and 14 bases stayed unmatched. The CDR3 loop spans 15 amino acids.

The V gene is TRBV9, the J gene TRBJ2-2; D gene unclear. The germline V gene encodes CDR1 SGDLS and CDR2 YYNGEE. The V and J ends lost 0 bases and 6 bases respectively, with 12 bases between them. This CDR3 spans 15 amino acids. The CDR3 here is CASSVGNLVAGELFF. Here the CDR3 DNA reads TGTGCCAGCAGCGTAGGAAATCTTGTCGCCGGGGAGCTGTTTTTT.

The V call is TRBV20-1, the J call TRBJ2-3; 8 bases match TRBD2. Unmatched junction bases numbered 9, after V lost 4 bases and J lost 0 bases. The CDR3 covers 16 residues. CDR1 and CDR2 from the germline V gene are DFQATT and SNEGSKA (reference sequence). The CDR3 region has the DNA TGCAGTGCTAAGGGCGGGGGGCCTTCTAGCACAGATACGCAGTATTTT. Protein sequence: CSAKGGGPSSTDTQYF.

The CDR3 nucleotides are TGTGCCAGCAGGAAGGGCCTGGGCGGTGGGGGCACAGATACGCAGTATTTT. Residues: CASRKGLGGGGTDTQYF. V gene TRBV7-2 combines with J gene TRBJ2-3; D gene ambiguous. The V and J ends lost 6 bases and 1 base respectively, with 20 bases between them. Germline V lookup: CDR1 SGHTA, CDR2 FQGNSA. This CDR3 region has 17 residues.

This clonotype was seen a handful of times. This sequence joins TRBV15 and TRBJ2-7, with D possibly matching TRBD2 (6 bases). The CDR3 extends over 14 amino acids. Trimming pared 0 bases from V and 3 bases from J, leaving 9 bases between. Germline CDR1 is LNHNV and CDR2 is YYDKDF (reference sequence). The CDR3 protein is CATSREGGGYEQYF. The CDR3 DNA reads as TGTGCCACCAGCAGAGAGGGAGGAGGCTACGAGCAGTACTTC.

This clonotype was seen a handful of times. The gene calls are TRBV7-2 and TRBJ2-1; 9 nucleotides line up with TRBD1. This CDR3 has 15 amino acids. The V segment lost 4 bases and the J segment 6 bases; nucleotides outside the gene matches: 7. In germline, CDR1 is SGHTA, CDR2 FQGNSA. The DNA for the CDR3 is TGTGCCAGCAGCTACTACGGGACAGGGTCCAATGAGCAGTTCTTC. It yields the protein CASSYYGTGSNEQFF.

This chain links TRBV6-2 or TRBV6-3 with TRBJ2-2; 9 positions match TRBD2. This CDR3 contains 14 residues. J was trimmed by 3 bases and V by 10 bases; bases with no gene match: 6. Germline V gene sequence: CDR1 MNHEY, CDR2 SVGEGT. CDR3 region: CATRTSVDTGELFF. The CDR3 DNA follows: TGTGCCACCCGGACTAGCGTGGACACCGGGGAGCTGTTTTTT.

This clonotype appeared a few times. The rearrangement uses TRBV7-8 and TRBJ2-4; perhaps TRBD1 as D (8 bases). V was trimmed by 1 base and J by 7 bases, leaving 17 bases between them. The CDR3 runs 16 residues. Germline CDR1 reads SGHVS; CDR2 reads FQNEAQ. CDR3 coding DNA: TGTGCCAGCAGCTTAGAGAGACAGGGGAGGGGGAACATTCAGTACTTC. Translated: CASSLERQGRGNIQYF.

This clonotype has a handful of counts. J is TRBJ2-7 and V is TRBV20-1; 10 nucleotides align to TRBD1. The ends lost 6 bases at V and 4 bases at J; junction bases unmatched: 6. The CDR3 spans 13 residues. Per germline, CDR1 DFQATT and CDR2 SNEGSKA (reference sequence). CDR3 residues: CSAPGQGLYEQYF. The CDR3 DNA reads TGCAGTGCACCGGGACAGGGGCTTTACGAGCAGTACTTC.

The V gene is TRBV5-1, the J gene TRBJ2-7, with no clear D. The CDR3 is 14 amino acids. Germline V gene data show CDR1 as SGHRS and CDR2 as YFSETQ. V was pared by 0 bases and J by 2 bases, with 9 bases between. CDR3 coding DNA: TGCGCCAGCAGCTTGGATCTGCCGACCTACGAGCAGTACTTC. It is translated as CASSLDLPTYEQYF.

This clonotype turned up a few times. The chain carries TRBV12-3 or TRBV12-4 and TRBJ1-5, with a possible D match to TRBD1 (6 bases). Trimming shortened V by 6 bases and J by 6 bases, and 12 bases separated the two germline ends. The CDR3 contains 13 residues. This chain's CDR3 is CASSKQGPQPQHF. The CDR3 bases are TGTGCCAGCAGCAAACAGGGCCCTCAGCCCCAGCATTTT.

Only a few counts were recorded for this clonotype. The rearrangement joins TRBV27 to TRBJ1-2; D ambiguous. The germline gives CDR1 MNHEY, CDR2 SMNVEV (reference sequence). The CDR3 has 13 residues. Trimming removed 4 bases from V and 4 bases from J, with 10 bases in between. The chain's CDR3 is CASSSGLGYGYTF. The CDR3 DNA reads TGTGCCAGCAGTTCGGGTCTCGGCTATGGCTACACCTTC.

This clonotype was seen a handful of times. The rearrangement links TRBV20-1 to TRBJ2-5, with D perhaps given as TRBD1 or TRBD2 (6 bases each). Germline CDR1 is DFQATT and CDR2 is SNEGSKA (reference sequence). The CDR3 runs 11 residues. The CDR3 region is CSKEGGETQYF. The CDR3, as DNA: TGCAGCAAAGAAGGGGGGGAGACCCAGTACTTC.

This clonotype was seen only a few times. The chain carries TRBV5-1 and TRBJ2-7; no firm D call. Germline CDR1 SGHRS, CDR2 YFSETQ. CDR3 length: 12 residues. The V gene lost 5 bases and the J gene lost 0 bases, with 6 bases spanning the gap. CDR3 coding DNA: TGCGCCAGCAGAAAGGCCTCCTACGAGCAGTACTTC. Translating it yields CASRKASYEQYF.

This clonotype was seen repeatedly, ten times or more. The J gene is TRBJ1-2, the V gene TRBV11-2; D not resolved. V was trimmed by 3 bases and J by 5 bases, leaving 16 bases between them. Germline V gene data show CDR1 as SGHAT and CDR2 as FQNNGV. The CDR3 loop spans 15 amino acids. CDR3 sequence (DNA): TGTGCCAGCAGCTTCGGTGGAGGTGGTGGATATGGCTACACCTTC. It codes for CASSFGGGGGYGYTF. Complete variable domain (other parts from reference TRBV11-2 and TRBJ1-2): EAGVAQSPRYKIIEKRQSVAFWCNPISGHATLYWYQQILGQGPKLLIQFQNNGVVDDSQLPKDRFSAERLKGVDSTLKIQPAKLEDSAVYLCASSFGGGGGYGYTFGSGTRLTVV.

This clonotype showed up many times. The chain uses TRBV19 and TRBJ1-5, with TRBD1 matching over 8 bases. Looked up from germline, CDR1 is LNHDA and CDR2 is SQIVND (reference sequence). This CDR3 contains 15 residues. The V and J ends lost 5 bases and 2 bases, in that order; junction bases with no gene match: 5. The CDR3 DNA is TGTGCCAGTAGTGGACAGGGCTTGGGCAATCAGCCCCAGCATTTT. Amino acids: CASSGQGLGNQPQHF. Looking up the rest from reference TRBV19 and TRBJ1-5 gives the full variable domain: DGGITQSPKYLFRKEGQNVTLSCEQNLNHDAMYWYRQDPGQGLRLIYYSQIVNDFQKGDIAEGYSVSREKKESFPLTVTSAQKNPTAFYLCASSGQGLGNQPQHFGDGTRLSIL.